One sample yielded the 15 T cell receptor beta chains listed below, sequenced in a study of blood T cell repertoires in COVID-19. Produced via immunoSEQ multiplex PCR; TCRdb's table is partial and in-frame only. The sample lists roughly 250,000 clones, 91% occurring once. Sequenced input: peripheral blood. The receptors here all came from a person aged 18 to 30 with COVID-19, enrolled during active disease.

V gene TRBV9 combines with J gene TRBJ2-3, with 10 bases lining up with TRBD2. The V gene's germline CDR1 is SGDLS and CDR2 YYNGEE. V gave up 3 bases and J gave up 3 bases; unmatched junction bases: 10. CDR3 length: 17 amino acids. The DNA of the CDR3 is TGTGCCAGCAGCGGAGGAGATCTAGCGGGAGTAACAGATACGCAGTATTTT. Protein: CASSGGDLAGVTDTQYF.

V and J are TRBV4-2 and TRBJ1-1; D is ambiguous. Trimming left V 0 bases short and J 8 bases short, with 10 bases between. The CDR3 consists of 13 residues. Germline CDR1 and CDR2: LGHNA and YNFKEQ. The CDR3 is CASSQDGPPEAFF. DNA of the CDR3: TGTGCCAGCAGCCAAGATGGGCCGCCAGAAGCTTTCTTT.

This chain links TRBV10-3 with TRBJ2-5; TRBD1 agrees at 7 bases. Germline-derived CDR1 and CDR2 are ENHRY and SYGVKD. Unmatched junction bases numbered 5, after V lost 4 bases and J lost 3 bases. The CDR3 spans 14 residues. The CDR3 DNA follows: TGTGCCATCAGTGGGGGAACAGGGGAAGAGACCCAGTACTTC. This translates into CAISGGTGEETQYF.

The chain joins TRBV25-1 to TRBJ2-7; 7 bases map to TRBD2. The CDR3 has 16 amino acids. Trimming took 0 bases from V and 2 from J; bases not matched to a gene: 7. From germline, CDR1 is MGHDK and CDR2 SYGVNS. The CDR3 sequence is CASSEYRAGAPYEQYF. The CDR3 DNA follows: TGTGCCAGCAGTGAATATAGGGCGGGAGCACCCTACGAGCAGTACTTC.

V is TRBV5-6 and J is TRBJ1-2; D is undetermined. The CDR3 length is 12 residues. Between the trimmed V and J ends, which lost 0 bases and 7 bases, there was a span of 7 bases. The germline V gene has CDR1 SGHDT and CDR2 YYEEEE. Written as DNA, the CDR3 is TGTGCCAGCAGCTTGGGGCCGGGTGGCTACACCTTC. Translated, it gives CASSLGPGGYTF.

This clone was seen just once. This chain joins TRBV7-2 and TRBJ2-5, with 9 bases that match TRBD1. The CDR3 spans 15 residues. Losses at the gene ends were 1 base for V and 5 bases for J; bases not matched to a gene: 5. Germline V gene lookup returns CDR1 SGHTA and CDR2 FQGNSA. The chain's CDR3 is CASSLVGQGRETQYF. CDR3 DNA sequence: TGTGCCAGCAGCTTAGTGGGACAGGGTAGGGAGACCCAGTACTTC.

For the CDR3, the DNA is TGCAGTGCTGGCGACACCTACGAGCAGTACTTC. Translated, it gives CSAGDTYEQYF. The chain recombines TRBV20-1 with TRBJ2-7, with D hard to call. The CDR3 is 11 residues long. The germline V gene has CDR1 DFQATT and CDR2 SNEGSKA (reference sequence). V lost 5 bases and J 2 bases, leaving 7 bases between the germline ends.

The chain links TRBV3-1 (or the pseudogene TRBV3-2) to TRBJ2-3; 9 bases match TRBD2. The CDR3 is made up of 16 amino acids. Germline V gives CDR1 LGHDT, CDR2 YNNKEL (reference sequence). The V segment lost 4 bases and the J segment 0 bases; nucleotides outside the gene matches: 5. The CDR3 bases are TGTGCCAGCAGCCCCCAGCGGGAGGTTAGCACAGATACGCAGTATTTT. It encodes CASSPQREVSTDTQYF.

The chain recombines TRBV5-1 with TRBJ1-2, with no clear D. The CDR3 is made up of 17 amino acids. V was shortened by 7 bases and J by 2 bases, with 24 bases between the two germline ends. The germline CDR1 and CDR2 sequences are SGHRS and YFSETQ. The chain's CDR3 is CASQIEAMPGLNYGYTF. Written as DNA, the CDR3 is TGCGCCAGCCAGATCGAGGCGATGCCAGGACTCAACTATGGCTACACCTTC. Full variable domain (missing parts from reference TRBV5-1 and TRBJ1-2): KAGVTQTPRYLIKTRGQQVTLSCSPISGHRSVSWYQQTPGQGLQFLFEYFSETQRNKGNFPGRFSGRQFSNSRSEMNVSTLELGDSALYLCASQIEAMPGLNYGYTFGSGTRLTVV.

The chain has TRBV20-1 and TRBJ2-5; unclear D gene. With 3 bases removed from V and 2 bases from J, the gap between germline ends came to 7 bases. The CDR3 is 12 amino acids. Looked up from germline, CDR1 is DFQATT and CDR2 is SNEGSKA (reference sequence). The CDR3 spells CSASTVQETQYF. The CDR3 region has the DNA TGCAGTGCTAGTACAGTTCAAGAGACCCAGTACTTC.

The chain is built from TRBV5-5 and TRBJ2-2; weak D call: TRBD2 (7 bases). V lost 4 bases, J lost 3 bases, and 16 bases lay in between. The CDR3 totals 16 residues. The V gene's germline CDR1 is SGHKS and CDR2 YYEKEE (reference sequence). The CDR3 is CASSPRGGGYTGELFF. CDR3 nucleotides: TGTGCCAGCAGCCCGCGGGGCGGGGGCTACACCGGGGAGCTGTTTTTT. Full variable domain (outside the CDR3, taken from reference TRBV5-5 and TRBJ2-2): DAGVTQSPTHLIKTRGQQVTLRCSPISGHKSVSWYQQVLGQGPQFIFQYYEKEERGRGNFPDRFSARQFPNYSSELNVNALLLGDSALYLCASSPRGGGYTGELFFGEGSRLTVL.

This clone was seen only once. The V call is TRBV30, the J call TRBJ2-2; 8 nucleotides align to TRBD1. This CDR3 has 13 residues. Germline lookup yields CDR1 GTSNPN and CDR2 SVGIG (reference sequence). V gave up 3 bases and J gave up 8 bases; unmatched junction bases: 5. CDR3 nucleotide sequence: TGTGCCTGGAGGCGGCAGGGGGCTGGGGAGCTGTTTTTT. Translated, it gives CAWRRQGAGELFF.

V usage is TRBV19 and J usage is TRBJ2-7; D is unresolved. This CDR3 is 13 amino acids long. The germline CDR1 and CDR2 sequences are LNHDA and SQIVND (reference sequence). The V end was cut by 1 base, the J end by 5 bases, with 9 bases between. Here the CDR3 DNA reads TGTGCCAGTAGTATAGCGTCCCGCGACGAGCAGTACTTC. It specifies CASSIASRDEQYF.

CDR3 in DNA: TGCGCCAGCAGTGCTGACAGGGGCATCGGTGTGAATACGCAGTATTTT. Its translation: CASSADRGIGVNTQYF. This chain links TRBV10-1 with TRBJ2-3; 8 positions match TRBD1. The V segment lost 4 bases and the J segment 7 bases; nucleotides outside the gene matches: 13. The germline CDR1 and CDR2 sequences are WNHNN and SYGVQD (reference sequence). There are 16 residues in the CDR3.

This clone was seen a handful of times. The chain carries TRBV6-5 and TRBJ2-2, with a weak D call TRBD1 (6 bases). The CDR3 is 14 amino acids. V lost 7 bases to trimming and J lost 4 bases, with 13 bases between them. CDR1 is MNHEY, CDR2 SVGAGI, per germline. CDR3 protein: CASNPDSFTGELFF. The DNA for the CDR3 is TGTGCCAGCAACCCGGACAGCTTCACCGGGGAGCTGTTTTTT.